A selection of T cell receptor beta chains follows, all from one sample in a study of PD-L1 blockade in urothelial cancer. Some clones are missing from TCRdb's copy, which holds only in-frame ones; the method was immunoSEQ multiplex PCR. The sample lists about 48,000 clones, approximately 80% occurring once. The sequences come from PBMCs, collected around atezolizumab (anti-PD-L1) treatment. The receptors were gathered from a man aged 70-80 years with urothelial cancer. Both conserved end residues are part of each CDR3. A D gene is named only where the DNA matches it firmly. Not every row has a clone size; where given, it reads once, few, many or a size class.

V gene,D gene,J gene,clone size,CDR3 protein,CDR3 DNA
TRBV30,NA,TRBJ2-7,NA,CAWSRGRYEQYF,TGTGCCTGGAGCAGGGGTCGCTACGAGCAGTACTTC
TRBV29-1,NA,TRBJ2-5,NA,CSVGAEDQETQYF,TGCAGCGTGGGGGCGGAGGATCAAGAGACCCAGTACTTC
TRBV7-3,TRBD1,TRBJ1-2,NA,CASSSGQGYGGYTF,TGTGCCAGCAGCTCGGGACAGGGATATGGCGGCTACACCTTC
TRBV5-5,TRBD2,TRBJ2-1,NA,CASSLGELAGDNEQFF,TGTGCCAGCAGCTTGGGTGAACTAGCGGGAGACAATGAGCAGTTCTTC
TRBV5-1,TRBD1,TRBJ2-7,NA,CASKPGGQLDEQYF,TGCGCCAGCAAGCCAGGGGGTCAATTGGACGAGCAGTACTTC
TRBV18,NA,TRBJ2-7,NA,CASSPPANRAYEQYF,TGTGCCAGCTCACCACCGGCTAACAGGGCTTACGAGCAGTACTTC
TRBV4-1,TRBD2,TRBJ2-5,NA,CASSLAGGPQETQYF,TGCGCCAGCAGCTTAGCGGGAGGGCCACAAGAGACCCAGTACTTC
TRBV27,NA,TRBJ2-3,NA,CASSFPGAGTDTQYF,TGTGCCAGCAGTTTCCCGGGAGCCGGCACAGATACGCAGTATTTT
TRBV2,NA,TRBJ1-4,NA,CASRLVSTNEKLFF,TGTGCCAGCAGATTAGTATCAACTAATGAAAAACTGTTTTTT
TRBV4-2,TRBD2,TRBJ2-5,NA,CASSQGAGGQETQYF,TGTGCCAGCAGCCAAGGGGCGGGGGGGCAAGAGACCCAGTACTTC
TRBV18,NA,TRBJ2-3,NA,CASSPREGGTDTQYF,TGTGCCAGCTCACCGCGGGAAGGGGGCACAGATACGCAGTATTTT
TRBV28,TRBD1,TRBJ1-1,NA,CASSFTGGDNTEAFF,TGTGCCAGCAGTTTCACAGGGGGAGATAACACTGAAGCTTTCTTT
TRBV5-4,NA,TRBJ2-5,NA,CASSLGRGETQYF,TGTGCCAGCAGCTTGGGTAGGGGGGAGACCCAGTACTTC
TRBV28,TRBD1,TRBJ1-5,NA,CASSFSSDRDNQPQHF,TGTGCCAGCAGTTTTTCCTCGGACAGGGATAATCAGCCCCAGCATTTT
TRBV14,NA,TRBJ1-1,NA,CASSQDPGGEAFF,TGTGCCAGCAGCCAAGACCCAGGAGGCGAAGCTTTCTTT
TRBV27,NA,TRBJ2-5,NA,CASSLKGTGLLVGTQYF,TGTGCCAGCAGTTTAAAGGGAACAGGGCTTTTGGTTGGGACCCAGTACTTC
TRBV7-2,NA,TRBJ1-3,NA,CASSLAQFVAGNTIYF,TGTGCCAGCAGCTTAGCGCAGTTTGTGGCTGGAAACACCATATATTTT
TRBV6-1,TRBD1,TRBJ2-5,few,CASSRTGEETQYF,TGTGCCAGCAGTCGGACAGGGGAAGAGACCCAGTACTTC
TRBV5-1,TRBD2,TRBJ2-7,NA,CASSLGTQYLAGTYEQYF,TGCGCCAGCAGCTTGGGAACCCAATATCTAGCGGGGACCTACGAGCAGTACTTC
TRBV19,TRBD1,TRBJ1-2,NA,CASRRDRSHYGYTF,TGTGCCAGTCGCCGGGACAGGTCACACTATGGCTACACCTTC
TRBV5-1,NA,TRBJ1-1,NA,CASSPTGGEAFF,TGCGCCAGCAGCCCTACGGGGGGTGAAGCTTTCTTT
TRBV2,NA,TRBJ1-3,NA,CASSGHNSGNTIYF,TGTGCCAGCAGTGGACATAACTCTGGAAACACCATATATTTT
TRBV28,TRBD1,TRBJ1-1,NA,CASPPPVWTGGSNTEAFF,TGTGCCAGTCCTCCACCGGTATGGACAGGGGGCTCTAACACTGAAGCTTTCTTT
TRBV28,TRBD1,TRBJ1-2,NA,CASSAGQGITYGYTF,TGTGCCAGCAGCGCAGGACAGGGAATTACCTATGGCTACACCTTC
TRBV11-3,NA,TRBJ2-7,NA,CASSLTDEREQYF,TGTGCCAGCAGCTTAACCGATGAGAGAGAGCAGTACTTC
TRBV2,NA,TRBJ1-3,NA,CASSPKNTIYF,TGTGCCAGCAGTCCTAAAAACACCATATATTTT
TRBV7-2,NA,TRBJ1-4,once,CASSPGPEANEKLFF,TGTGCCAGCAGCCCCGGGCCGGAGGCAAATGAAAAACTGTTTTTT
TRBV2,TRBD2,TRBJ2-3,NA,CASTPGLAECF,TGTGCCAGCACCCCGGGACTAGCGGAATGCTTT
TRBV6-6,NA,TRBJ2-1,once,CASIPADSYNEQFF,TGTGCCAGCATCCCAGCGGACTCCTACAATGAGCAGTTCTTC
TRBV27,TRBD2,TRBJ2-5,few,CASGLPGLARQETQYF,TGTGCCAGCGGGTTACCGGGACTAGCGCGCCAAGAGACCCAGTACTTC
TRBV2,TRBD2,TRBJ2-7,NA,CARWGGRGEQYF,TGTGCTCGCTGGGGCGGGAGAGGGGAGCAGTACTTC
TRBV30,TRBD1,TRBJ1-1,NA,CAWSVGGRQGAEAFF,TGTGCCTGGAGTGTAGGGGGGCGACAGGGGGCAGAAGCTTTCTTT
TRBV19,NA,TRBJ2-1,NA,CASSISPTPGYNEQFF,TGTGCCAGTAGTATAAGTCCAACCCCCGGGTACAATGAGCAGTTCTTC
TRBV6-5,NA,TRBJ2-5,NA,CASSSLGLQETQYF,TGTGCCAGCAGTTCACTCGGACTACAAGAGACCCAGTACTTC
TRBV5-1,NA,TRBJ2-1,once,CASRGGTDNEQFF,TGCGCCAGCAGGGGCGGGACCGACAATGAGCAGTTCTTC
TRBV6-1,NA,TRBJ2-3,NA,CASSETQGARREGRSDTQYF,TGTGCCAGCAGTGAGACCCAGGGGGCGCGGCGGGAGGGCCGATCAGATACGCAGTATTTT
TRBV30,NA,TRBJ1-1,NA,CAWTGTLGTEAFF,TGTGCCTGGACCGGGACTTTGGGCACTGAAGCTTTCTTT
TRBV9,NA,TRBJ2-7,NA,CASSVGSATEQYF,TGTGCCAGCAGCGTAGGAAGCGCTACCGAGCAGTACTTC
TRBV5-4,TRBD2,TRBJ2-3,NA,CASSRLAGGYDTDTQYF,TGTGCCAGCAGTCGACTAGCGGGAGGATACGATACAGATACGCAGTATTTT
TRBV5-6,TRBD2,TRBJ2-5,NA,CASSSTSGRTTYQETQYF,TGTGCCAGCAGCTCTACTAGCGGGAGGACCACGTACCAAGAGACCCAGTACTTC
TRBV6-5,TRBD1,TRBJ1-1,NA,CASRGQGAGDTEAFF,TGTGCCAGCAGGGGACAGGGGGCGGGTGACACTGAAGCTTTCTTT
TRBV2,TRBD1,TRBJ1-2,many,CASRGTGNGYTF,TGTGCCAGCAGAGGGACAGGGAACGGCTACACCTTC
TRBV6-5,NA,TRBJ1-1,NA,CASSYSWGGTEAFF,TGTGCCAGCAGTTACTCTTGGGGAGGAACTGAAGCTTTCTTT
TRBV28,TRBD1,TRBJ2-5,NA,CASSSGTGTGVEETQYF,TGTGCCAGCAGTTCCGGGACCGGGACAGGGGTAGAAGAGACCCAGTACTTC
TRBV28,TRBD2,TRBJ2-5,NA,CASTPGTIQETQYF,TGTGCCAGCACCCCAGGGACTATCCAAGAGACCCAGTACTTC
TRBV6-1,NA,TRBJ2-5,NA,CASGPGVETQYF,TGTGCCAGCGGTCCGGGAGTGGAGACCCAGTACTTC
TRBV18,NA,TRBJ2-7,once,CASSLLQALQDEQYF,TGTGCCAGCTCACTCTTACAGGCACTACAGGACGAGCAGTACTTC
TRBV7-9,TRBD1,TRBJ2-7,NA,CASSPMRQGNYEQYF,TGTGCCAGCAGCCCCATGCGACAGGGGAACTACGAGCAGTACTTC
TRBV18,TRBD2,TRBJ2-1,NA,CASSPRLAGEVGSYNEQFF,TGTGCCAGCTCACCCAGACTAGCGGGAGAGGTAGGGTCCTACAATGAGCAGTTCTTC
TRBV4-1,TRBD2,TRBJ2-7,NA,CASSQVTSGTPYEQYF,TGCGCCAGCAGCCAAGTGACTAGCGGGACACCCTACGAGCAGTACTTC
TRBV11-2,NA,TRBJ2-5,NA,CASSLGRAGGDKETQYF,TGTGCCAGCAGCTTAGGGAGGGCAGGGGGAGATAAAGAGACCCAGTACTTC
TRBV5-4,NA,TRBJ2-7,NA,CASSLNRSPYEQYF,TGTGCCAGCAGCTTGAACAGATCCCCCTACGAGCAGTACTTC
TRBV6-5,TRBD1,TRBJ1-1,NA,CASSYSDRATEAFF,TGTGCCAGCAGTTATTCGGACAGGGCCACTGAAGCTTTCTTT
TRBV10-2,NA,TRBJ1-5,NA,CASSDSYSNQPQHF,TGCGCCAGCAGTGACAGTTATAGCAATCAGCCCCAGCATTTT
TRBV19,TRBD1,TRBJ1-5,NA,CASTPGGTGYQPQHF,TGTGCCAGTACCCCCGGTGGGACAGGGTATCAGCCCCAGCATTTT
TRBV4-1,TRBD2,TRBJ2-7,NA,CASSQDPGGSYEQYF,TGCGCCAGCAGCCAAGATCCGGGGGGTTCCTACGAGCAGTACTTC
TRBV19,TRBD1,TRBJ2-5,once,CASSISGQGWETQYF,TGTGCCAGTAGTATCTCCGGACAGGGCTGGGAGACCCAGTACTTC
TRBV7-8,TRBD1,TRBJ2-7,NA,CASSIETGSSYEQYF,TGTGCCAGCAGCATCGAGACAGGGTCCTCCTACGAGCAGTACTTC